The subject of this entry is one T cell receptor beta chain. As yet, its antigen is unknown. Measured with immunoSEQ multiplex PCR; TCRdb has only the in-frame clones, and not every one. Here the sample spans about 130,000 clones, roughly 84% being singletons. This sample is drawn from a study of cytotoxic CD8 clonotypes in ibrutinib-treated CLL. Study overall: Investigators collected response samples after a median around twelve months of treatment, range 6 to 36. General study results and limits: Before falling back toward baseline at progression, clonality had risen at the time of ibrutinib response. Treatment left the uncommon public clonotypes either contracted or stable in frequency.

Germline CDR1 is MGHRA and CDR2 is YSYEKL. The CDR3 contains 14 residues. The V and J ends lost 4 bases and 1 base respectively, with 8 bases between them. The clonotype comes from a human donor with chronic lymphocytic leukemia. The sample consisted of PBMCs, taken after 24 months of ibrutinib treatment. The chain links TRBV4-1 to TRBJ1-3; no firm D call. The CDR3 region is CASSPGISGNTIYF. The CDR3 DNA sequence: TGCGCCAGCAGCCCGGGAATTTCTGGAAACACCATATATTTT.